The sequence of this T cell receptor beta chain was determined in a study of shared clonotypes between healthy human individuals. TCRdb's copy holds only in-frame clones and misses some; the assay was immunoSEQ multiplex PCR. The table includes 550,000 to 600,000 clones, about 98% detected once. Naive CD8 isolation took CD45RO-negative cells positively selected for CCR7 and excluded terminally differentiated effector memory CD45RA+ cells. Germline loops: CDR1 SNHLY, CDR2 FYNNEI. The CDR3 runs 13 residues. With 5 bases clipped from V and 3 bases from J, the junction kept 2 bases outside the gene matches.

The source is a man between 25 and 39 years old in good health. Sequencing was performed on naive CD8+ T cells sorted from blood. The chain links TRBV2 to TRBJ2-3; 7 nucleotides line up with TRBD2. The CDR3 region has the DNA TGTGCCAGCAGTAGGCGGGAGACAGATACGCAGTATTTT. This encodes CASSRRETDTQYF.